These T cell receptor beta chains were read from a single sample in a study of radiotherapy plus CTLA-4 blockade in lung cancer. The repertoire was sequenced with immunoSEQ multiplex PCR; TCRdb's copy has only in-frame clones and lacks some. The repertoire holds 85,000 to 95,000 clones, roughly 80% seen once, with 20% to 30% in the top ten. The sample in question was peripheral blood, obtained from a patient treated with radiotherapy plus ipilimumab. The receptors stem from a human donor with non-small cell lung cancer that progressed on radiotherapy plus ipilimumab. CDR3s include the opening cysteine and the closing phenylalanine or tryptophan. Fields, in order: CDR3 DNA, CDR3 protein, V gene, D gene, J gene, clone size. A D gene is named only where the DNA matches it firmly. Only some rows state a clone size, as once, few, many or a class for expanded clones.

TGTGCCAGCAGCTTAGTACGGAACACCATATATTTT CASSLVRNTIYF TRBV11-2 NA TRBJ1-3 NA
TGTGCCAGCAGCTTAGCCTACCCTGGGAGGGCAAAGACAGCTTTCTTT CASSLAYPGRAKTAFF TRBV7-8 NA TRBJ1-1 NA
TGCGCCAGCAGCTCGACCCAACTGCAGAACACTGAAGCTTTCTTT CASSSTQLQNTEAFF TRBV5-1 NA TRBJ1-1 NA
TGTGCCAGCAGTTATATTGGCAGGGAGTACACTGAAGCTTTCTTT CASSYIGREYTEAFF TRBV6-5 NA TRBJ1-1 NA
TGTGCCACAATATCCGGGACAGCAAAAGAGACCCAGTACTTC CATISGTAKETQYF TRBV6-5 TRBD1 TRBJ2-5 NA
TGTGCCAGCAGTCCTTACGGGGGCAACGAGCAGTACTTC CASSPYGGNEQYF TRBV6-6 NA TRBJ2-7 NA
TGTGCCAGCAGCCGAGGGGTCCAAGAGACCCAGTACTTC CASSRGVQETQYF TRBV28 NA TRBJ2-5 NA
TGTGCCAGCAGTTCCAGGCTCACAGATACGCAGTATTTT CASSSRLTDTQYF TRBV27 NA TRBJ2-3 NA
TGTGCCAGCAGTTCAGGACAGCTTGGAGGATACGAGCAGTACTTC CASSSGQLGGYEQYF TRBV27 NA TRBJ2-7 NA
TGCGCCAGCAGTGTTGGAGGGTTCCAAGAGACCCAGTACTTC CASSVGGFQETQYF TRBV10-2 NA TRBJ2-5 once
TGTGCCAGCAGCCCGGCTCATGGCCCCGGGGAGCTGTTTTTT CASSPAHGPGELFF TRBV5-4 NA TRBJ2-2 NA
TGTGCCAGCAGCCCCGGGGGGGCAGGGTTCTTC CASSPGGAGFF TRBV5-8 TRBD2 TRBJ2-1 few
TGCGCCAGCAGCTTGGGAGCAGGGGACCAGTTTTTCGCTTTCTTT CASSLGAGDQFFAFF TRBV5-1 NA TRBJ1-1 NA
TGTGCCAGCAGCCCACAGGGCGGCCCGTCCTACAATGAGCAGTTCTTC CASSPQGGPSYNEQFF TRBV27 NA TRBJ2-1 once
TGTGCCAGCAGTTACCTGGAGAACACTGAAGCTTTCTTT CASSYLENTEAFF TRBV6-6 NA TRBJ1-1 NA
TGTGCCTGGAGTGTACGGGTGGGAGAGACCCAGTACTTC CAWSVRVGETQYF TRBV30 NA TRBJ2-5 NA
TGTGCCAGCAGCTTTAGCGGGAGAAACTACGAGCAGTACTTC CASSFSGRNYEQYF TRBV7-9 TRBD2 TRBJ2-7 NA
TGTGCCATCAGTTCCTGGGAGTACGAGACCCAGTACTTC CAISSWEYETQYF TRBV10-3 NA TRBJ2-5 NA
TGTGCCAGCAGGCGTGGACAGGGTGGAAATACGCAGTATTTT CASRRGQGGNTQYF TRBV7-9 TRBD1 TRBJ2-3 few
TGTGCCAGCAGCGTGCCTAGCAGCGAGCAGTTCTTC CASSVPSSEQFF TRBV7-9 NA TRBJ2-1 NA
TGCGCCAGCAGCTTGGACGGCAGGCCGAACACTGAAGCTTTCTTT CASSLDGRPNTEAFF TRBV5-1 NA TRBJ1-1 once
TGCGCCAGCAGTCGAGGACAGGGGGCGGGTGGCTACACCTTC CASSRGQGAGGYTF TRBV5-1 TRBD1 TRBJ1-2 few
TGTGCCAGCAGCGTAGAGAATTTGAGCTATGGCTACACCTTC CASSVENLSYGYTF TRBV9 NA TRBJ1-2 NA
TGTGCCAGTATTACAGACAGGGTGGGAAACTATGGCTACACCTTC CASITDRVGNYGYTF TRBV19 TRBD1 TRBJ1-2 NA
TGCGCCAGCAGCCAAGATCGGGCTCGGGAGCAGTTCTTC CASSQDRAREQFF TRBV4-1 NA TRBJ2-1 NA
TGTGCCAGCAGCGTAGCGGGACAAACAAATTACAATGAGCAGTTCTTC CASSVAGQTNYNEQFF TRBV9 NA TRBJ2-1 NA
TGTGCCAGCAGCGTATTGTGGAACACTGAAGCTTTCTTT CASSVLWNTEAFF TRBV9 NA TRBJ1-1 NA
TGCAGTGCTAGTTGGCGGGAGACCCAGTACTTC CSASWRETQYF TRBV20-1 NA TRBJ2-5 NA
TGTGCCAGCAGTGAAGAGCAGGGCTTAGGGTACACCGGGGAGCTGTTTTTT CASSEEQGLGYTGELFF TRBV6-1 NA TRBJ2-2 NA
TGCGCCAGCAGTGACGGAGGCGGGAGGGTTTACGAGCAGTACTTC CASSDGGGRVYEQYF TRBV10-2 TRBD2 TRBJ2-7 NA
TGTGCCAGCAGTGAAGAGGCGGCGGGGCACACTGAAGCTTTCTTT CASSEEAAGHTEAFF TRBV2 NA TRBJ1-1 NA
TGTGCCAGCAGCTTGGCCCCGGGACTAGCGGGAGTCGAGCAGTACTTC CASSLAPGLAGVEQYF TRBV7-2 TRBD2 TRBJ2-7 NA
TGTGCCAGCAGTTTGGTAGCGCGCTACGAGCAGTACTTC CASSLVARYEQYF TRBV27 NA TRBJ2-7 NA
TGCGCCAGCAGAGCTCGAGGGACAAGATATAGCAATCAGCCCCAGCATTTT CASRARGTRYSNQPQHF TRBV10-1 NA TRBJ1-5 NA
TGTGCCAGCAGTTCCGACAGGGGAGGTCAGCCCCAGCATTTT CASSSDRGGQPQHF TRBV2 TRBD1 TRBJ1-5 NA
TGTGCCAGCAGCTCCAGGGAGGGGGCGGGCACCGGGGAGCTGTTTTTT CASSSREGAGTGELFF TRBV28 NA TRBJ2-2 NA